This is a list of T cell receptor beta chains from one sample in a study of blood T cell repertoires in COVID-19. Clones were sequenced by immunoSEQ multiplex PCR, and TCRdb holds only the in-frame ones, with some missing. The repertoire holds 270,000 or so clones, with 90% as singletons. Source material: peripheral blood. Receptors were obtained from a woman aged 60-75 years with COVID-19, enrolled during active disease. Both conserved end residues are part of each CDR3. Each record gives: V gene, J gene, D gene, clone size, CDR3 protein, CDR3 DNA. A D gene is named only where the DNA matches it firmly. Clone sizes are given selectively: once, few, many, or a class where the clone is expanded.

>TRBV7-2|TRBJ1-1|-|-
CASSTGPGTEAFF
TGTGCCAGCAGCACAGGTCCAGGGACTGAAGCTTTCTTT
>TRBV5-1|TRBJ2-7|-|-
CASSPGSPREQYF
TGCGCCAGCAGCCCCGGGTCCCCGAGGGAGCAGTACTTC
>TRBV28|TRBJ2-1|TRBD2|-
CASKGTSGSSYNEQFF
TGTGCCAGCAAGGGGACTAGCGGGAGCTCCTACAATGAGCAGTTCTTC
>TRBV6-5|TRBJ1-5|-|once
CASSYSVTANQPQHF
TGTGCCAGCAGTTACTCAGTGACAGCTAATCAGCCCCAGCATTTT
>TRBV19|TRBJ1-2|-|-
CASSIDKRYGYTF
TGTGCCAGTAGTATAGATAAGAGGTATGGCTACACCTTC
>TRBV2|TRBJ1-5|TRBD1|-
CASSYDRGNNQPQHF
TGTGCCAGCAGTTACGACAGGGGAAACAATCAGCCCCAGCATTTT
>TRBV7-3|TRBJ2-2|-|-
CASSVGAAPGELFF
TGTGCCAGCAGCGTAGGGGCGGCGCCCGGGGAGCTGTTTTTT
>TRBV7-2|TRBJ1-5|TRBD1|-
CAAPGQRNQPQHF
TGTGCCGCACCGGGACAGAGAAATCAGCCCCAGCATTTT
>TRBV6-5|TRBJ2-1|-|-
CASWMGGEQFF
TGTGCCAGCTGGATGGGGGGTGAGCAGTTCTTC
>TRBV6-2/TRBV6-3|TRBJ1-4|TRBD1|-
CASSAGTADDEKLFF
TGTGCCAGCAGTGCCGGGACAGCGGACGATGAAAAACTGTTTTTT
>TRBV9|TRBJ2-3|TRBD2|-
CASSAGGFPDTQYF
TGTGCCAGCAGCGCGGGGGGGTTCCCAGATACGCAGTATTTT
>TRBV4-2|TRBJ1-2|-|-
CASSQEATVSYGYTF
TGTGCCAGCAGCCAAGAGGCAACAGTGAGCTATGGCTACACCTTC
>TRBV9|TRBJ2-2|TRBD2|-
CASSGTSSGELFF
TGTGCCAGCAGCGGGACTAGCTCCGGGGAGCTGTTTTTT
>TRBV23-1|TRBJ1-6|-|-
CARRGITLHF
TGCGCCCGCCGGGGGATCACCCTCCACTTT
>TRBV2|TRBJ1-6|-|-
CASSATLAPTRNSPLHF
TGTGCCAGCAGCGCAACTTTAGCTCCTACGAGAAATTCACCCCTCCACTTT
>TRBV4-2|TRBJ1-2|TRBD1|-
CASSPKQGIHYGYTF
TGTGCCAGCAGCCCAAAACAGGGGATCCACTATGGCTACACCTTC
>TRBV29-1|TRBJ2-3|TRBD1|-
CSVQTGSYTDTQYF
TGCAGCGTACAGACAGGGAGTTACACAGATACGCAGTATTTT
>TRBV6-2/TRBV6-3|TRBJ1-2|-|few
CASSTVGGLSTGYTF
TGTGCCAGCAGTACGGTCGGCGGGTTGAGCACGGGCTACACCTTC
>TRBV6-5|TRBJ2-5|-|-
CASRPGVGGETQYF
TGTGCCAGCAGACCGGGGGTGGGTGGAGAGACCCAGTACTTC
>TRBV5-5|TRBJ2-2|-|-
CASSLWQGSNTGELFF
TGTGCCAGCAGCTTGTGGCAGGGCTCGAACACCGGGGAGCTGTTTTTT
>TRBV6-2/TRBV6-3|TRBJ2-7|TRBD2|few
CASSPGTSGVGFYEQYF
TGTGCCAGCAGTCCCGGGACTAGCGGGGTCGGGTTCTACGAGCAGTACTTC
>TRBV6-1|TRBJ2-1|-|-
CASSDRTQIGEQFF
TGTGCCAGCAGTGATCGAACACAGATAGGTGAGCAGTTCTTC
>TRBV12-3/TRBV12-4|TRBJ1-2|-|-
CASSLAGEYGYTF
TGTGCCAGCAGTTTAGCGGGAGAGTATGGCTACACCTTC
>TRBV5-1|TRBJ2-1|TRBD1|few
CASRVGQGYNEQFF
TGCGCCAGCAGGGTGGGACAGGGGTACAATGAGCAGTTCTTC
>TRBV11-2|TRBJ2-5|-|-
CASSFPYQESQYF
TGTGCCAGCAGCTTTCCCTACCAAGAGTCCCAGTACTTC
>TRBV11-1|TRBJ2-1|-|-
CASSLGAANEQFF
TGTGCCAGCAGCTTAGGTGCGGCGAATGAGCAGTTCTTC
>TRBV7-2|TRBJ1-2|-|-
CASSLPGGGLYGYTF
TGTGCCAGCAGTCTCCCGGGAGGGGGGCTCTATGGCTACACCTTC
>TRBV5-1|TRBJ1-1|-|-
CASSLRQAASNTEAFF
TGCGCCAGCAGCCTGAGACAGGCGGCGTCCAACACTGAAGCTTTCTTT
>TRBV18|TRBJ1-3|-|-
CASSPLVRGSPRGPSGNTIYF
TGTGCCAGCTCACCGCTAGTTAGGGGATCCCCAAGGGGTCCCTCTGGAAACACCATATATTTT
>TRBV30|TRBJ1-5|-|-
CAWSVVSGNQPQHF
TGTGCCTGGAGTGTCGTTTCCGGCAATCAGCCCCAGCATTTT
>TRBV27|TRBJ1-1|-|once
CASSFDRPKSNTEAFF
TGTGCCAGCAGTTTCGACAGACCCAAATCCAACACTGAAGCTTTCTTT
>TRBV2|TRBJ2-1|-|-
CASNEYSYNEQFF
TGTGCCAGCAACGAGTACTCCTACAATGAGCAGTTCTTC
>TRBV6-6|TRBJ2-7|TRBD1|-
CASISRDRGGGWEQYF
TGTGCCAGCATCTCCAGGGACAGGGGGGGAGGATGGGAGCAGTACTTC
>TRBV9|TRBJ1-4|-|-
CPPLRQAATNEKLFF
TGTCCCCCCCTTAGGCAGGCAGCAACTAATGAAAAACTGTTTTTT
>TRBV4-1|TRBJ1-5|TRBD1|-
CASSETGLGYQPQHF
TGCGCCAGCAGCGAGACAGGGTTAGGTTATCAGCCCCAGCATTTT
>TRBV5-6|TRBJ1-2|-|once
CASSLVSSNYGYTF
TGTGCCAGCAGCTTGGTCTCCTCTAACTATGGCTACACCTTC
>TRBV6-2/TRBV6-3|TRBJ1-1|-|-
CASSRPGGNTEAFF
TGTGCCAGCAGCCGACCGGGGGGGAACACTGAAGCTTTCTTT
>TRBV27|TRBJ1-1|-|-
CASSLWGGRDTEAFF
TGTGCCAGCAGTTTATGGGGGGGACGGGACACTGAAGCTTTCTTT
>TRBV28|TRBJ1-2|-|once
CASSLNREAGWDGYTF
TGTGCCAGCAGTTTAAATCGGGAGGCGGGGTGGGATGGCTACACCTTC
>TRBV21-1|TRBJ2-3|-|-
CASSKVGNITDTQYF
TGTGCCAGCAGCAAAGTTGGTAACATCACAGATACGCAGTATTTT
>TRBV2|TRBJ2-2|-|once
CASSEHRLELFF
TGTGCCAGCAGTGAACACAGGTTGGAGCTGTTTTTT
>TRBV19|TRBJ1-3|-|-
CASIRGNGNTIYF
TGTGCCAGTATAAGGGGGAACGGAAACACCATATATTTT
>TRBV2|TRBJ2-2|TRBD2|-
CASRNRAGTTGELFF
TGTGCCAGCAGAAACCGAGCGGGGACCACCGGGGAGCTGTTTTTT